The present entry profiles one T cell receptor beta chain with its context. Its antigen remains unidentified. Measured with immunoSEQ multiplex PCR; TCRdb has only the in-frame clones, and not every one. Of 440,000 or so clones in the sample, around 91% are singletons; the top ten hold approximately 4.5%. Germline lookup yields CDR1 SGHNT and CDR2 YYREEE (reference sequence). Trimming took off 0 bases at V and 4 bases at J, with 19 bases between the two ends. CDR3 length: 17 residues. This specimen belongs to a study of Ad26.COV2.S vaccination and SARS-CoV-2 variants. Overall study results and limits: The study found higher spike-specific TCR breadth in vaccine than placebo recipients.

As to treatment: around 19 received Ad26.COV2.S at low or high dose, single or two shots; roughly 5 received placebo; per-sample allocation not given. Repertoires come from day 63 after the first vaccine or placebo injection. This specimen was peripheral blood, taken in a trial of Ad26.COV2.S vaccine versus placebo. The chain couples TRBV5-4 to TRBJ1-2; D possibly corresponds to TRBD1 (5 bases). The sequence came from a person between 18 and 65 years old who received the Ad26.COV2.S COVID-19 vaccine or a placebo. CDR3 nucleotides: TGTGCCAGCAGCTTGGTGGCGGCGGGACCCGGTAGCTATGGCTACACCTTC. Its protein is CASSLVAAGPGSYGYTF.